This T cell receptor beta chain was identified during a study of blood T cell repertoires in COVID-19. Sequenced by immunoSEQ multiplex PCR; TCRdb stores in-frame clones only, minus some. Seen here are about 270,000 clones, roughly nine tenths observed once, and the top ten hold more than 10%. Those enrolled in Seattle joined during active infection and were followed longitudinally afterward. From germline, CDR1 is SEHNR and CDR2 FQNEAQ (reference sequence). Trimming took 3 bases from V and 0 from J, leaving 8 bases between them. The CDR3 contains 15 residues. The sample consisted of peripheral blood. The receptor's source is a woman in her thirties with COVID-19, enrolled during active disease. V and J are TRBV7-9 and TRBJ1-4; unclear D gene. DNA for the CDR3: TGTGCCAGCAGCTTGGTGGAGGCAACTAATGAAAAACTGTTTTTT. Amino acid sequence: CASSLVEATNEKLFF.